These 21 T cell receptor beta chains came from one sample sequenced in a study of T cell responses to AZD1222 COVID-19 vaccine. Produced via immunoSEQ multiplex PCR; TCRdb's table is partial and in-frame only. The sample has about 150,000 clones, around 93% seen once. The source was peripheral blood, collected 28 days after the second AZD1222 dose. The receptor source for this set is an adult who received the AZD1222 COVID-19 vaccine.

This clone was detected a few times. The J gene is TRBJ2-7, the V gene TRBV6-1, with a possible D match to TRBD1 (6 bases). This CDR3 comprises 15 residues. V was clipped by 2 bases and J by 3 bases, with 14 bases between them. The V gene's germline CDR1 is MNHNS and CDR2 SASEGT. CDR3 in DNA: TGTGCCAGCAGTGAACCTGGGGGCAGCCACTACGAGCAGTACTTC. This gives the protein CASSEPGGSHYEQYF.

The gene calls are TRBV11-1 and TRBJ1-6; weak D call: TRBD1 (5 bases). The CDR3 sequence is 15 residues long. V lost 5 bases and J 4 bases, leaving 12 bases between the germline ends. Germline V gene data show CDR1 as SGHAT and CDR2 as FQDESV (reference sequence). CDR3 sequence (DNA): TGTGCCAGCAGCCAGGGACGGGAGTATAATTCACCCCTCCACTTT. Its translation: CASSQGREYNSPLHF.

The V and J genes are TRBV6-5 and TRBJ1-4; D is ambiguous. Between the trimmed V and J ends, which lost 4 bases and 5 bases, there was a span of 14 bases. This CDR3 spans 15 amino acids. CDR1 and CDR2 (germline): MNHEY, SVGAGI. The CDR3 region has the DNA TGTGCCAGCAGTTTGTGGGCCTTGCAGAATGAAAAACTGTTTTTT. Its translation is CASSLWALQNEKLFF.

The gene calls are TRBV11-2 and TRBJ1-2; D is unresolved. Trimming took 5 bases from V and 2 from J, leaving 15 bases between them. Germline V gene data show CDR1 as SGHAT and CDR2 as FQNNGV. This CDR3 is built from 15 residues. DNA of the CDR3: TGTGCCAGCAGCCCTACCGTGGGAGGGAACTATGGCTACACCTTC. Protein: CASSPTVGGNYGYTF. The whole variable domain, remainder taken from reference TRBV11-2 and TRBJ1-2, is EAGVAQSPRYKIIEKRQSVAFWCNPISGHATLYWYQQILGQGPKLLIQFQNNGVVDDSQLPKDRFSAERLKGVDSTLKIQPAKLEDSAVYLCASSPTVGGNYGYTFGSGTRLTVV.

This clone was counted once. The V call is TRBV19, the J call TRBJ2-5, with 9 bases matching TRBD1. Germline V gene lookup returns CDR1 LNHDA and CDR2 SQIVND (reference sequence). There are 18 residues in the CDR3. V lost 6 bases and J lost 2; bases outside the gene matches: 16. The DNA for the CDR3 is TGTGCCAGTAGGCCTAACCTCGGACAGGGGAGGGGACAAGAGACCCAGTACTTC. Its protein is CASRPNLGQGRGQETQYF.

V usage is TRBV29-1 and J usage is TRBJ2-1; D unclear. The CDR3 covers 13 residues. Per germline, CDR1 SQVTM and CDR2 ANQGSEA. Trimming took 2 bases from V and 5 from J, leaving 10 bases between them. This CDR3 is CSVESVTHNEQFF. The CDR3 nucleotides are TGCAGCGTTGAATCTGTTACCCACAATGAGCAGTTCTTC.

V is TRBV18 and J is TRBJ1-2, with TRBD1 as a possible D gene (6 bases). The CDR3 sequence is 15 residues long. Trimming removed 2 bases from V and 6 bases from J, with 16 bases in between. Germline V gene sequence: CDR1 KGHSH, CDR2 LQKENI. This CDR3 reads CASSPMNRDWDGYTF. As DNA, the CDR3 is TGTGCCAGCTCACCAATGAACAGGGATTGGGATGGCTACACCTTC.

J is TRBJ2-6 and V is TRBV2; TRBD1 is a possible D gene (5 bases). The germline V gene encodes CDR1 SNHLY and CDR2 FYNNEI. This CDR3 has 12 residues. V was shortened by 9 bases and J by 2 bases, with 5 bases between the two germline ends. CDR3 nucleotide sequence: TGTGCCAGAGGGGCTGGGGCCAACGTCCTGACTTTC. Its translation: CARGAGANVLTF.

This chain uses TRBV6-2 or TRBV6-3 with TRBJ1-1; D is perhaps TRBD1 (6 bases). Germline CDR1 is MNHEY and CDR2 is SVGEGT. Trimming cost V 5 bases and J 1 base, with 14 bases left between them. The CDR3 is made up of 15 amino acids. CDR3 loop: CASSPYTGQNTEAFF. CDR3 bases: TGTGCCAGCAGTCCCTATACGGGACAGAACACTGAAGCTTTCTTT.

This clone was found once. V and J are TRBV19 and TRBJ1-5; no reliable D call. The CDR3 has 14 amino acids. Germline V gene lookup returns CDR1 LNHDA and CDR2 SQIVND (reference sequence). The germline V and J ends were trimmed by 7 bases and 4 bases, with 14 bases remaining between them. The DNA of the CDR3 is TGTGCCAGTACTAAGAACAGAAAGAATCAGCCCCAGCATTTT. As protein: CASTKNRKNQPQHF.

This chain uses TRBV12-3 or TRBV12-4 with TRBJ1-2; possible D gene TRBD1, 5 bases. The CDR3 has 13 residues. The ends were cut back, 5 bases at V and 4 bases at J, with 11 bases in the middle. In DNA form, the CDR3 reads TGTGCCAGCAGTCCGGGGGTACGCTATGGCTACACCTTC. It yields the protein CASSPGVRYGYTF.

The V gene is TRBV30, the J gene TRBJ2-7; no clear D. Germline V CDR1 and CDR2: GTSNPN, SVGIG (reference sequence). V gave up 3 bases and J gave up 3 bases, with 12 bases separating them. This CDR3 contains 13 residues. CDR3 in DNA: TGTGCCTGGAGCGACGGATTAGACTACGAGCAGTACTTC. Amino acids: CAWSDGLDYEQYF.

The V call is TRBV4-1, the J call TRBJ2-7; 8 bases are a match to TRBD1. V shed 4 bases and J 0 bases; nucleotides not matched to a gene: 5. In germline, CDR1 is MGHRA, CDR2 YSYEKL. CDR3 length: 15 amino acids. The CDR3 loop reads CASSPRQGPSYEQYF. Written as DNA, the CDR3 is TGCGCCAGCAGCCCGCGACAGGGGCCCTCCTACGAGCAGTACTTC.

The chain combines TRBV6-5 with TRBJ2-7; D gene uncertain. This CDR3 is built from 14 residues. The germline V gene has CDR1 MNHEY and CDR2 SVGAGI. The V end lost 2 bases, the J end lost 3 bases, and 11 bases lay between the germline ends. The CDR3 loop is CASSYAIVGYEQYF. The CDR3 DNA sequence: TGTGCCAGCAGTTACGCAATCGTTGGCTACGAGCAGTACTTC.

The chain is built from TRBV30 and TRBJ1-2; possible D gene TRBD1, 6 bases. CDR1 is GTSNPN, CDR2 SVGIG, per germline (reference sequence). V lost 2 bases, J lost 10 bases, and 20 bases lay in between. This CDR3 region has 14 residues. The CDR3 DNA follows: TGTGCCTGGAGTATCGGAGGGGGAGCTTTCGACTACACCTTC. Translated, it gives CAWSIGGGAFDYTF.

This chain joins TRBV5-1 and TRBJ1-4; D is undetermined. CDR1 is SGHRS and CDR2 is YFSETQ in the germline V gene. This CDR3 is 14 amino acids long. Trimming stripped 3 bases from V and 7 bases from J, with 13 bases between. DNA for the CDR3: TGCGCCAGCAGCTCAACACTTGGGAGTGAAAAACTGTTTTTT. It specifies CASSSTLGSEKLFF.

The chain has TRBV4-1 and TRBJ2-5; no definite D call. CDR1 and CDR2 (germline): MGHRA, YSYEKL. Trimming cost V 2 bases and J 3 bases, with 10 bases left between them. This CDR3 has 14 amino acids. Here the CDR3 DNA reads TGCGCCAGCAGCCAAAGCCTCGTAGAAGAGACCCAGTACTTC. Translating it yields CASSQSLVEETQYF.

The V call is TRBV9, the J call TRBJ1-2, with D uncertain. Germline V lookup: CDR1 SGDLS, CDR2 YYNGEE. The CDR3 length is 14 residues. The ends were cut back, 0 bases at V and 3 bases at J, with 9 bases in the middle. The DNA of the CDR3 is TGTGCCAGCAGCGTAGGAGTAGGGTACTATGGCTACACCTTC. It is translated as CASSVGVGYYGYTF.

The V and J genes are TRBV12-3 or TRBV12-4 and TRBJ1-3; D gene uncertain. V was pared by 3 bases and J by 8 bases, with 8 bases between. The CDR3 runs to 12 residues. CDR3 residues: CASSLSVDTIYF. Here the CDR3 DNA reads TGTGCCAGCAGTTTGAGTGTGGACACCATATATTTT.

The chain recombines TRBV7-3 with TRBJ2-7; D is undetermined. Trimming cost V 1 base and J 1 base, with 11 bases left between them. This CDR3 is 15 amino acids long. Germline V CDR1 and CDR2: SGHTA, FQGTGA. CDR3 protein: CASSLNWGTSYEQYF. The CDR3 nucleotides are TGTGCCAGCAGCTTAAATTGGGGTACTTCCTACGAGCAGTACTTC.

The gene calls are TRBV27 and TRBJ1-3, with 7 bases fitting TRBD1. V lost 8 bases and J lost 6; bases outside the gene matches: 13. The CDR3 has 15 amino acids. The germline gives CDR1 MNHEY, CDR2 SMNVEV (reference sequence). The DNA for the CDR3 is TGTGCCAGCCGGACGACAGGGACGCTGGAAAACACCATATATTTT. This encodes CASRTTGTLENTIYF.